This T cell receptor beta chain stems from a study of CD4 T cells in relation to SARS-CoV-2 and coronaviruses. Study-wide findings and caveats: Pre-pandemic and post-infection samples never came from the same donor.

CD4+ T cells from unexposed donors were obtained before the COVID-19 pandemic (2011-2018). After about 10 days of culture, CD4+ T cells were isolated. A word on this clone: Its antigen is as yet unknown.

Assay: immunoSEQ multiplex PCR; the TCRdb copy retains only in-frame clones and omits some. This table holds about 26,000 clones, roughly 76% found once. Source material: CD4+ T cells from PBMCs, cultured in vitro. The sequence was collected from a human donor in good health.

The CDR3 here is CASSRPGRSSYNEQFF. The CDR3 nucleotides are TGCGCCAGCAGCCGCCCGGGACGGAGCTCCTACAATGAGCAGTTCTTC. The gene calls are TRBV4-1 and TRBJ2-1; D might be TRBD1 or TRBD2, each matching 5 bases. V lost 4 bases, J lost 0 bases, and 13 bases lay in between. The germline V gene has CDR1 MGHRA and CDR2 YSYEKL. This CDR3 has 16 amino acids.